This paragraph reports one TCR beta chain. Its antigen is not identified. The method was immunoSEQ multiplex PCR; TCRdb's version includes in-frame clones alone and lacks a portion of them. The sample carries 150,000 to 200,000 clones, 85% to 95% recorded once. Germline trimming cut 4 bases from V and 2 bases from J; bases unmatched to any gene: 7. The CDR3 extends over 15 amino acids. In germline, CDR1 is SGHNT, CDR2 YYREEE (reference sequence). This entry belongs to a study of T cell responses to AZD1222 COVID-19 vaccine. Study-level findings and limits: Baseline seropositives among AZD1222 recipients totaled only five to seven.

This chain connects TRBV5-4 to TRBJ2-5; the match to TRBD1 covers 8 bases. This TCR came from an adult in good health. Source: peripheral blood, taken on day 0 of AZD1222 vaccination. This chain's CDR3 is CASSGHRDRQETQYF. In DNA form, the CDR3 reads TGTGCCAGCAGCGGACACCGGGACAGGCAAGAGACCCAGTACTTC.